Listed below are T cell receptor beta chains from one sample, sequenced in a study of blood T cell repertoires in COVID-19. The method was immunoSEQ multiplex PCR; TCRdb's version includes in-frame clones alone and lacks a portion of them. Here the sample spans approximately 140,000 clones, about 90% being singletons. Sequencing input: PBMCs or T cells enriched from blood (not recorded which). The receptors come from a woman between 40 and 50 years old who had been exposed to COVID-19. Both conserved end residues are part of each CDR3. Each record gives: J gene, clone size, V gene, D gene, CDR3 DNA, CDR3 protein. D genes are given only for firm matches. Expanded clones get a size class; other rows say once, few or many, or leave the size out.

>TRBJ1-1|.|TRBV5-1|.
TGCGCCAGCAGCATAGAATCGAGGGACACTGAAGCTTTCTTT
CASSIESRDTEAFF
>TRBJ2-7|.|TRBV6-5|.
TGTGCCAGCAGCCTAGACCGAACCGAGCAGTACTTC
CASSLDRTEQYF
>TRBJ1-6|.|TRBV6-5|.
TGTGCCAGCACTAGACGGTCCAATTCACCCCTCCACTTT
CASTRRSNSPLHF
>TRBJ1-5|.|TRBV19|.
TGTGCCAGTAGCCGACAGGTTCGTAGTGCGGATCAGCCCCAGCATTTT
CASSRQVRSADQPQHF
>TRBJ1-3|.|TRBV9|.
TGTGCCAGCAGCGTAACGGAGAGTGGAAACACCATATATTTT
CASSVTESGNTIYF
>TRBJ2-2|.|TRBV7-2|.
TGTGCCAGCAGCTTATCGGACTTCACCGGGGAGCTGTTTTTT
CASSLSDFTGELFF
>TRBJ1-1|once|TRBV7-2|.
TGTGCCAGCAGCCATGACAGATACACTGAAGCTTTCTTT
CASSHDRYTEAFF
>TRBJ2-2|.|TRBV25-1|.
TGTGCCAGCAGTTTAGCGGCGAACACCGGGGAGCTGTTTTTT
CASSLAANTGELFF
>TRBJ2-7|.|TRBV10-3|TRBD1
TGTGCCATCAGGGTACAGGGGCACACCTACGAGCAGTACTTC
CAIRVQGHTYEQYF
>TRBJ1-1|few|TRBV7-2|TRBD1
TGTGCCAGCAGGACAGGGGCAGGTTTCACTGAAGCTTTCTTT
CASRTGAGFTEAFF
>TRBJ1-2|.|TRBV2|.
TGTGCCAGCAGTCCACTTCCTGGTTGCACCTTC
CASSPLPGCTF
>TRBJ1-2|.|TRBV14|.
TGTGCCAGCAGCCCCCGGCCGCGGGACGGCTACACCTTC
CASSPRPRDGYTF
>TRBJ2-2|.|TRBV9|TRBD2
TGTGCCAGCAGCGTAGCTGGTAGCGGGAGGACCGGGGAGCTGTTTTTT
CASSVAGSGRTGELFF
>TRBJ1-1|.|TRBV6-2/TRBV6-3|TRBD1
TGTGCCAGCAGTCCAATTGACAGGGTGAACACTGAAGCTTTCTTT
CASSPIDRVNTEAFF
>TRBJ1-5|.|TRBV4-3|.
TGCGCCAGCAGCCAAGATTCTGGCCGGCCCCAGCATTTT
CASSQDSGRPQHF
>TRBJ1-2|.|TRBV7-9|.
TGTGCCAGCAGAAAAGGGGGGGACGGCTACACCTTC
CASRKGGDGYTF
>TRBJ2-7|.|TRBV7-9|TRBD1
TGTGCCAGCAGCACCTTGACAGGGTGGAGCTACGAGCAGTACTTC
CASSTLTGWSYEQYF
>TRBJ2-5|.|TRBV5-1|TRBD2
TGCGCCAGCAGCTTGGCGAGTAGCGGGAGGGGCGCCGGGGAGACCCAGTACTTC
CASSLASSGRGAGETQYF
>TRBJ2-1|.|TRBV3-1/TRBV3-2|.
TGTGCCAGCAGCCAGTCCGGGACAAACAACTTCTCCTACAATGAGCAGTTCTTC
CASSQSGTNNFSYNEQFF